The next 28 T cell receptor beta chains were all read from a single sample in a study of blood T cell repertoires in COVID-19. Libraries were prepared by immunoSEQ multiplex PCR; TCRdb keeps only in-frame clonotypes and omits some of them. The sample lists a few hundred thousand clones, roughly 89% occurring once. Sample: PBMCs or T cells enriched from blood (not recorded which). The receptors originated from a woman aged 30 to 39 who had recovered from COVID-19.

V and J are TRBV6-5 and TRBJ1-2; 7 nucleotides line up with TRBD1. In germline, CDR1 is MNHEY, CDR2 SVGAGI. This CDR3 comprises 15 residues. V shed 0 bases, J shed 2 bases, and the junction held 3 bases outside the gene matches. CDR3 DNA sequence: TGTGCCAGCAGTTACTCCAGGGGGAAAAACTATGGCTACACCTTC. Protein product: CASSYSRGKNYGYTF.

In the case of this clone: Other nucleotide sequences in the sample specify the same CDR3. This chain links TRBV11-2 with TRBJ1-5, with D perhaps matching TRBD1 (5 bases). The V gene's germline CDR1 is SGHAT and CDR2 FQNNGV. V lost 3 bases to trimming and J lost 5 bases, with 8 bases between them. CDR3 length: 13 residues. CDR3: CASSLGGDQPQHF. CDR3 coding DNA: TGTGCCAGCAGCTTGGGGGGGGATCAGCCCCAGCATTTT. Looking up the rest from reference TRBV11-2 and TRBJ1-5 gives the full variable domain: EAGVAQSPRYKIIEKRQSVAFWCNPISGHATLYWYQQILGQGPKLLIQFQNNGVVDDSQLPKDRFSAERLKGVDSTLKIQPAKLEDSAVYLCASSLGGDQPQHFGDGTRLSIL.

V and J are TRBV7-2 and TRBJ2-2; D is ambiguous. The CDR3 runs 13 residues. Germline CDR1 and CDR2: SGHTA and FQGNSA. With 3 bases removed from V and 4 bases from J, the gap between germline ends came to 6 bases. The CDR3 protein is CASSFISTGELFF. CDR3 DNA sequence: TGTGCCAGCAGCTTTATTAGCACCGGGGAGCTGTTTTTT.

The rearrangement joins TRBV3-1 (or the pseudogene TRBV3-2) to TRBJ2-7; D gene ambiguous. The germline V gene encodes CDR1 LGHDT and CDR2 YNNKEL (reference sequence). The CDR3 runs to 14 residues. Trimming cost V 4 bases and J 2 bases, with 12 bases left between them. This chain's CDR3 is CASSRLEATYEQYF. The CDR3 bases are TGTGCCAGCAGCCGACTTGAAGCGACCTACGAGCAGTACTTC.

J is TRBJ2-1 and V is TRBV27, with 13 positions matching TRBD2. The CDR3 length is 13 residues. With 6 bases clipped from V and 12 bases from J, the junction kept 5 bases outside the gene matches. Germline CDR1 reads MNHEY; CDR2 reads SMNVEV (reference sequence). In nucleotides, the CDR3 is TGTGCCAGCAGCGGGACTAGCGGGGTGGGGCAGTTCTTC. Protein: CASSGTSGVGQFF.

The rearrangement joins TRBV21-1 to TRBJ2-2; TRBD1, as called in the table, went unchecked against the DNA. TRBV21-1 is given as a pseudogene. This CDR3 region has 19 residues. The CDR3 is CASSKGTWGRGRWTGELFF. CDR3 DNA: TGTGCCAGCAGCAAAGGGACGTGGGGCAGGGGGCGCTGGACCGGGGAGCTGTTTTTT.

The chain is built from TRBV7-9 and TRBJ1-2, with D maybe TRBD1 (6 bases). Deletions cut 5 bases from V and 2 bases from J, with 12 bases between. CDR3 length equals 14 residues. Germline V CDR1 and CDR2: SEHNR, FQNEAQ (reference sequence). The CDR3, as DNA: TGTGCCAGCAGCGAAGAGGACAGCAACTATGGCTACACCTTC. Translation: CASSEEDSNYGYTF.

The J gene is TRBJ2-1, the V gene TRBV30; D uncertain. The germline V and J ends were trimmed by 0 bases and 4 bases, with 13 bases remaining between them. Looked up from germline, CDR1 is GTSNPN and CDR2 is SVGIG (reference sequence). This CDR3 is 15 amino acids long. The CDR3 nucleotides are TGTGCCTGGAGTGTAGGTAGCCCCCTTTACAATGAGCAGTTCTTC. Translating it yields CAWSVGSPLYNEQFF.

V gene TRBV2 combines with J gene TRBJ2-1; D is perhaps TRBD2 (5 bases). V lost 4 bases and J 8 bases, leaving 15 bases between the germline ends. The CDR3 is made up of 14 amino acids. The germline V gene encodes CDR1 SNHLY and CDR2 FYNNEI. DNA for the CDR3: TGTGCCAGCAGTGTTTTGCGGGCCTCTTATGAGCAGTTCTTC. Residues: CASSVLRASYEQFF. Full variable domain (missing parts from reference TRBV2 and TRBJ2-1): EPEVTQTPSHQVTQMGQEVILRCVPISNHLYFYWYRQILGQKVEFLVSFYNNEISEKSEIFDDQFSVERPDGSNFTLKIRSTKLEDSAMYFCASSVLRASYEQFFGPGTRLTVL.

The V and J genes are TRBV3-1 (or the pseudogene TRBV3-2) and TRBJ1-2; 10 nucleotides align to TRBD1. Per germline, CDR1 LGHDT and CDR2 YNNKEL (reference sequence). There are 16 residues in the CDR3. The ends lost 8 bases at V and 8 bases at J; junction bases unmatched: 17. The CDR3, as DNA: TGTGCCAGCCGACAGATCTCCGGGACAGGGGAACGGGGCTACACCTTC. This codes for CASRQISGTGERGYTF.

The J gene is TRBJ1-3, the V gene TRBV6-2 or TRBV6-3, with 7 bases matching TRBD1. V was pared by 2 bases and J by 0 bases, with 4 bases of the junction left unmatched. From germline, CDR1 is MNHEY and CDR2 SVGEGT. The CDR3 totals 16 residues. The CDR3 region is CASSYEGANSGNTIYF. CDR3 coding DNA: TGTGCCAGCAGTTACGAGGGGGCGAACTCTGGAAACACCATATATTTT.

This clone was seen just once. The V and J genes are TRBV30 and TRBJ2-3, with a weak D call TRBD2 (5 bases). Germline CDR1 and CDR2: GTSNPN and SVGIG (reference sequence). With 3 bases removed from V and 1 base from J, the gap between germline ends came to 11 bases. This CDR3 has 14 residues. The CDR3 loop reads CAWSARSGTDTQYF. CDR3 in DNA: TGTGCCTGGAGCGCCCGTAGCGGCACAGATACGCAGTATTTT.

This clone has only one observation. The rearrangement joins TRBV28 to TRBJ2-1; maybe TRBD2 (6 bases). The length of the CDR3 is 12 residues. Between the trimmed V and J ends, which lost 3 bases and 9 bases, there was a span of 9 bases. Per the germline V gene, CDR1 is MDHEN and CDR2 is SYDVKM. CDR3 in DNA: TGTGCCAGCAGTTTTGGGCGGGGTGAGCAGTTCTTC. This encodes CASSFGRGEQFF.

This chain uses TRBV6-5 with TRBJ1-2; TRBD1 aligns across 8 bases. Germline assignment: CDR1 MNHEY and CDR2 SVGAGI. The CDR3 spans 15 residues. J gave up 0 bases and V 8 bases, and 8 bases lay outside the gene matches. Here the CDR3 reads CASRQGPNPNYGYTF. The CDR3 DNA reads TGTGCCAGCCGACAGGGGCCCAACCCTAACTATGGCTACACCTTC.

J is TRBJ2-7 and V is TRBV5-1; possible D gene TRBD1, 5 bases. CDR1 and CDR2 (germline): SGHRS, YFSETQ. CDR3 length: 15 amino acids. Trimming took off 2 bases at V and 6 bases at J, with 18 bases between the two ends. CDR3 in DNA: TGCGCCAGCAGCTTTTTAGGAGCCAGGGAAGGCGAGCAGTACTTC. Translated: CASSFLGAREGEQYF.

The V and J genes are TRBV5-6 and TRBJ1-2, with 12 bases fitting TRBD1. V shed 3 bases and J 7 bases; nucleotides not matched to a gene: 10. The CDR3 is made up of 16 amino acids. The germline CDR1 and CDR2 sequences are SGHDT and YYEEEE. The DNA of the CDR3 is TGTGCCAGCAGCTCAACAGGGGACAGGGGGCTAAGTGGCTACACCTTC. It encodes CASSSTGDRGLSGYTF. The full variable domain, rest sourced from reference TRBV5-6 and TRBJ1-2, is DAGVTQSPTHLIKTRGQQVTLRCSPKSGHDTVSWYQQALGQGPQFIFQYYEEEERQRGNFPDRFSGHQFPNYSSELNVNALLLGDSALYLCASSSTGDRGLSGYTFGSGTRLTVV.

The rearrangement uses TRBV28 and TRBJ1-5, with D perhaps TRBD1 (6 bases). Germline V CDR1 and CDR2: MDHEN, SYDVKM. This CDR3 is 16 amino acids long. Between the trimmed V and J ends, which lost 5 bases and 6 bases, there was a span of 20 bases. Here the CDR3 DNA reads TGTGCCAGCAGTGCATCAAAGGGCAGGGGAATTCAGCCCCAGCATTTT. Residues: CASSASKGRGIQPQHF.

The genes are TRBV7-8 and TRBJ1-1; D is perhaps TRBD1 (6 bases). The germline V and J ends were trimmed by 3 bases and 1 base, with 9 bases remaining between them. The germline CDR1 and CDR2 sequences are SGHVS and FQNEAQ. CDR3 length: 14 residues. CDR3 nucleotide sequence: TGTGCCAGCAGCTTGGGACACCAGAACACTGAAGCTTTCTTT. Amino acids: CASSLGHQNTEAFF. Full variable domain (outside the CDR3, taken from reference TRBV7-8 and TRBJ1-1): GAGVSQSPRYKVAKRGQDVALRCDPISGHVSLFWYQQALGQGPEFLTYFQNEAQLDKSGLPSDRFFAERPEGSVSTLKIQRTQQEDSAVYLCASSLGHQNTEAFFGQGTRLTVV.

The chain combines TRBV18 with TRBJ1-2; the match to TRBD1 covers 7 bases. Looked up from germline, CDR1 is KGHSH and CDR2 is LQKENI. This CDR3 region has 12 residues. Trimming removed 4 bases from V and 8 bases from J; junction bases left unmatched: 4. CDR3 bases: TGTGCCAGCTCACGCAGGGGGGACGGCTACACCTTC. Its protein product is CASSRRGDGYTF.

The chain combines TRBV14 with TRBJ2-5, with 10 bases matching TRBD1. V was pared by 5 bases and J by 5 bases, with 8 bases of the junction left unmatched. This CDR3 region has 15 residues. The germline gives CDR1 SGHDN, CDR2 FVKESK. CDR3 loop: CASSVRDRGVETQYF. CDR3 DNA: TGTGCCAGCAGCGTACGGGACAGGGGCGTGGAGACCCAGTACTTC.

The gene calls are TRBV7-9 and TRBJ2-2, with TRBD1 as a possible D gene (5 bases). Germline V gene sequence: CDR1 SEHNR, CDR2 FQNEAQ (reference sequence). V lost 2 bases and J lost 4, with 17 bases in between. CDR3 length equals 17 residues. Here the CDR3 DNA reads TGTGCCAGCAGCTTAAGCTTTGGGGCAGGGTTCACCGGGGAGCTGTTTTTT. As protein: CASSLSFGAGFTGELFF.

This chain uses TRBV5-1 with TRBJ2-7; 11 bases align to TRBD1. Germline V gene sequence: CDR1 SGHRS, CDR2 YFSETQ. There are 17 residues in the CDR3. The ends lost 0 bases at V and 2 bases at J; junction bases unmatched: 7. CDR3 sequence: CASSLGGGQGAPYEQYF. The CDR3 DNA reads TGCGCCAGCAGCTTGGGTGGTGGACAGGGGGCTCCCTACGAGCAGTACTTC.

The J gene is TRBJ1-1, the V gene TRBV3-1 (or the pseudogene TRBV3-2), with a tentative D call TRBD1 (6 bases). Germline V lookup: CDR1 LGHDT, CDR2 YNNKEL (reference sequence). Trimming cost V 0 bases and J 2 bases, with 16 bases left between them. The CDR3 runs to 17 residues. The CDR3 region is CASSQEIFGTSNTEAFF. The CDR3 nucleotides read TGTGCCAGCAGCCAAGAAATATTTGGGACATCCAACACTGAAGCTTTCTTT.

This clone was seen a few times. V is TRBV5-6 and J is TRBJ2-3; 15 bases are shared with TRBD2. V shed 3 bases, J shed 5 bases, and the junction held 4 bases outside the gene matches. This CDR3 spans 16 amino acids. Germline CDR1 SGHDT, CDR2 YYEEEE. CDR3 bases: TGTGCCAGCAGCTGGGGGACTAGCGGGAGGATAGATACGCAGTATTTT. Amino acids: CASSWGTSGRIDTQYF.

This sequence joins TRBV2 and TRBJ2-7; D is perhaps TRBD2 (5 bases). The germline V gene has CDR1 SNHLY and CDR2 FYNNEI. Trimming cost V 2 bases and J 4 bases, with 18 bases left between them. This CDR3 has 16 amino acids. This CDR3 is CASSEPWPGRRYEQYF. CDR3 nucleotide sequence: TGTGCCAGCAGTGAACCGTGGCCGGGGAGAAGGTACGAGCAGTACTTC.

This chain links TRBV2 with TRBJ1-4; 8 bases align to TRBD1. CDR1 is SNHLY and CDR2 is FYNNEI in the germline V gene. The CDR3 contains 14 residues. J lost 8 bases, V lost 6 bases, and 8 bases had no gene match. The CDR3: CASSGQGLGEKLFF. CDR3 nucleotides: TGTGCCAGCAGCGGACAGGGACTGGGCGAAAAACTGTTTTTT.

The V and J genes are TRBV6-5 and TRBJ2-4; 10 nucleotides agree with TRBD2. This CDR3 contains 15 residues. J lost 14 bases, V lost 2 bases, and 12 bases had no gene match. CDR1 and CDR2 (germline): MNHEY, SVGAGI. The chain's CDR3 is CASSYDRSGRAEEYF. The CDR3 DNA is TGTGCCAGCAGTTACGACAGGAGCGGGAGGGCCGAGGAGTACTTC.

The rearrangement links TRBV30 to TRBJ1-5; TRBD1 matches 11 bases. After removal of 4 bases from V and 7 bases from J, the junction contained 6 bases not matched to a gene. The CDR3 runs 14 residues. CDR1 and CDR2 from the germline V gene are GTSNPN and SVGIG (reference sequence). The CDR3 spells CAWTTGQGAQPQHF. The CDR3 DNA sequence: TGTGCCTGGACCACCGGACAGGGGGCCCAGCCCCAGCATTTT.